This T cell receptor beta chain was recorded in a study of blood T cell repertoires in COVID-19 (dated by TCRdb to about 2020). About the study as a whole: Samples from collaborators originated in the United States, Italy and Spain and spanned both the acute and convalescent phases of COVID-19. Subjects who had been exposed to COVID-19, were actively infected with it, or had recovered from it provided the deeply sampled blood TCRbeta repertoires that made up the dataset. The sample metadata nearly always contained a de-identified subject ID, COVID-19 status, age in years and sex. Samples came from the ongoing ImmuneRACE study (first 160 participants) plus 1,254 subjects from 6 global collaborators. Where available, HLA class I and class II types were obtained from metadata supplied by the sample provider rather than from assay-based typing. The repertoires were released in a freely available public database meant as a resource for research on the immune response to SARS-CoV-2. The prospective study material was composed of cDNA or gDNA derived from T cells, B-cell-depleted T cells, or PBMCs. The paper as a whole reports these results and caveats: How much clinical and demographic metadata was included differed by source and by participant, and the metadata was provided uncurated.

According to the germline V gene, CDR1 reads SGDLS and CDR2 reads YYNGEE. Inclusive of the bounding cysteine and phenylalanine, the CDR3 is 12 residues long. Only the CDR3 portion is preserved as DNA: 36 bases, with reading frame beginning at the first base. V lost 4 bases and J lost 10 bases, and the count of bases not matched to a germline gene is 5. Another Seattle source contributed samples from volunteer blood donors who had recovered from COVID-19. Each collaborating institution followed its own protocols to collect whole blood in K2EDTA tubes. For TCRbeta analysis, collaborators shipped samples as frozen whole blood, isolated PBMCs, or DNA extracted from either of those sample types. The immunoSEQ Assay, a bias-controlled multiplex PCR, was used to amplify TCRbeta CDR3 regions from genomic DNA. In the authors' own workflow: The number of nucleated cells in each sample was estimated from the amplification of reference gene primers within the assay. To quantify the absolute abundance of each unique TCRbeta CDR3 rearrangement, sequence reads were collapsed and filtered. For each sample, productive Simpson clonality was calculated as the square root of Simpson's diversity index over productive rearrangements. TCRdb provides this immuneACCESS table in a form limited to in-frame rearrangements. Some clones are lacking; in checked studies, under half of them reflect an unresolved V gene, and why the rest are absent is not known. That table is the source of V, J and clone size, and D and trimming were worked out from the DNA. The sample contains roughly 220,000 clones, approximately 80% of them found a single time. The ten biggest clones cover over 1.2% of the sample.

With regard to this clone: It has no known antigen specificity. Per-base qualities were not stored, and no clone one base away is much larger.

The TCR originated in a woman aged 35 to 49 who had recovered from COVID-19. The chain was built from TRBV9 and TRBJ2-3; 8 bases in between match TRBD1. Material for sequencing was peripheral blood. The CDR3 reads as follows: CASSPNRGAQYF. The nucleotides are TGTGCCAGCAGCCCTAACAGGGGGGCGCAGTATTTT.